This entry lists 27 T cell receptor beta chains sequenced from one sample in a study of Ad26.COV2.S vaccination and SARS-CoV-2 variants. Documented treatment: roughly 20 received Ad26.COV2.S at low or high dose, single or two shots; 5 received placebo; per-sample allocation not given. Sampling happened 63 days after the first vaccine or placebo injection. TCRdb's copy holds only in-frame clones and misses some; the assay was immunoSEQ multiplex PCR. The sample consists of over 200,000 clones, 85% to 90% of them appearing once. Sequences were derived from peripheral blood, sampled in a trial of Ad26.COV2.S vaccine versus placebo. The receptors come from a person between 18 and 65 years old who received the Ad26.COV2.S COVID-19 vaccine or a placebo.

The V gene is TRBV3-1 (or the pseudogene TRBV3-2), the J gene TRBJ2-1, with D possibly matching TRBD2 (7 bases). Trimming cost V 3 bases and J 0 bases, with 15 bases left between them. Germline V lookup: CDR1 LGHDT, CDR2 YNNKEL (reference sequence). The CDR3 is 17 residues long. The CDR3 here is CASSHAGRGGSYNEQFF. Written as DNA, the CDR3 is TGTGCCAGCAGCCACGCAGGTAGGGGGGGCTCCTACAATGAGCAGTTCTTC.

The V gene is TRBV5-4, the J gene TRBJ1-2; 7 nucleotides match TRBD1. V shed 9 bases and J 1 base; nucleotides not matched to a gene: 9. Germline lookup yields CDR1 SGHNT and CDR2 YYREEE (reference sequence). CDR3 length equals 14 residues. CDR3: CATKDRSLNYGYTF. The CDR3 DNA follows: TGTGCCACCAAGGACAGGAGCCTTAACTATGGCTACACCTTC.

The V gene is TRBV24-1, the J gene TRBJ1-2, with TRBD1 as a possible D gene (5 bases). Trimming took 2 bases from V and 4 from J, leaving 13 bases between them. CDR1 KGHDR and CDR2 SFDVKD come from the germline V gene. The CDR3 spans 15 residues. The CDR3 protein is CATSDSMTALYGYTF. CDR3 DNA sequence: TGTGCCACCAGTGATTCAATGACAGCGCTCTATGGCTACACCTTC.

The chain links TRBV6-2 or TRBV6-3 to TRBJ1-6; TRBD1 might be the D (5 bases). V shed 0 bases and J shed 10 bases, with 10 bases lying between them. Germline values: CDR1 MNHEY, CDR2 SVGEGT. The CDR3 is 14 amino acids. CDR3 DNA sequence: TGTGCCAGCAGTTACTCAGGGGCGTACTCACCCCTCCACTTT. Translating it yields CASSYSGAYSPLHF.

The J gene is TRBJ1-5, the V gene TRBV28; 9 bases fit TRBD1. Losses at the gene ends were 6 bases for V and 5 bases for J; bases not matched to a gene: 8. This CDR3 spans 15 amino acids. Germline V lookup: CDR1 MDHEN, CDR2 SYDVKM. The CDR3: CASSHQGQGYQPQHF. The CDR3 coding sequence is TGTGCCAGCAGCCACCAGGGACAGGGTTATCAGCCCCAGCATTTT.

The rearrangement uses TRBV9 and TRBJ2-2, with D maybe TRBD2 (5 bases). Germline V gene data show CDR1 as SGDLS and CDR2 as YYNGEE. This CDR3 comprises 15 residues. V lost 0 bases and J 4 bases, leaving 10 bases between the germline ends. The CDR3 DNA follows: TGTGCCAGCAGCGTAGTAAGCGGTTCCACCGGGGAGCTGTTTTTT. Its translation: CASSVVSGSTGELFF.

CDR3 nucleotide sequence: TGTGCCAGCAGCTTAGGGGTCACAAGCACTGAAGCTTTCTTT. Its protein product is CASSLGVTSTEAFF. The V and J genes are TRBV11-3 and TRBJ1-1; D gene unclear. Germline V gene data show CDR1 as SGHNT and CDR2 as YENEEA. There are 14 residues in the CDR3. V dropped 1 base and J dropped 4 bases, with 10 bases sitting between them.

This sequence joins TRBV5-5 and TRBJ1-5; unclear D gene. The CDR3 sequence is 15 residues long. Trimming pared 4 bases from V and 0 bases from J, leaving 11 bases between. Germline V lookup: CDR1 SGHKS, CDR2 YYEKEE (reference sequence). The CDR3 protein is CASSLWSASNQPQHF. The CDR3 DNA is TGTGCCAGCAGCCTTTGGTCAGCTAGCAATCAGCCCCAGCATTTT.

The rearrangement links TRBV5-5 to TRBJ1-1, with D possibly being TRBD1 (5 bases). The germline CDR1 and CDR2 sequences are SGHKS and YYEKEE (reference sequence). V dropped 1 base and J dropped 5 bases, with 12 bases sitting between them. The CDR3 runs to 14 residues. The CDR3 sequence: CASSLLRAGTEAFF. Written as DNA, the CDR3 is TGTGCCAGCAGCTTGCTCAGGGCGGGTACTGAAGCTTTCTTT.

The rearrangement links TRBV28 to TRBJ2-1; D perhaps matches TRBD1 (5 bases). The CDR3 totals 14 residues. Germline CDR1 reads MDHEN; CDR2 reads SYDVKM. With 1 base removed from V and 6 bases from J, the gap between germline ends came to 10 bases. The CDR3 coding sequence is TGTGCCAGCAGTTTATTCAGGGTCTCCAATGAGCAGTTCTTC. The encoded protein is CASSLFRVSNEQFF.

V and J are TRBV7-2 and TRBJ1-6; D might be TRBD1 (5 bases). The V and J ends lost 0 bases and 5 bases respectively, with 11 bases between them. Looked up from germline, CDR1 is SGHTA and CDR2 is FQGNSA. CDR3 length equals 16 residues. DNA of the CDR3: TGTGCCAGCAGCTTAGCGCCCGGGACCAATAATTCACCCCTCCACTTT. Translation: CASSLAPGTNNSPLHF.

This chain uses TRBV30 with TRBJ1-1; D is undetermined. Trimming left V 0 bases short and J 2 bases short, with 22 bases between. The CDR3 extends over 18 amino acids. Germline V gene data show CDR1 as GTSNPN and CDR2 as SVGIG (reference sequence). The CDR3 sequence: CAWSVQPPAPFRNTEAFF. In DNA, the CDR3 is TGTGCCTGGAGTGTACAACCGCCCGCACCTTTTAGAAACACTGAAGCTTTCTTT.

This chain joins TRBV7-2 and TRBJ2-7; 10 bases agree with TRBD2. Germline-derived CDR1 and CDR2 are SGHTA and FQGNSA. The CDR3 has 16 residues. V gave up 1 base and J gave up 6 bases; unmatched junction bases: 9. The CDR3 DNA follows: TGTGCCAGCAGCTTAGGATCAGCGGGGGGGCCCCGCGAGCAGTACTTC. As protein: CASSLGSAGGPREQYF.

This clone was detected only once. The CDR3 sequence: CASSQDPIGSTDTQYF. The DNA for the CDR3 is TGTGCCAGCAGCCAAGACCCAATAGGGAGCACAGATACGCAGTATTTT. The chain links TRBV3-1 (or the pseudogene TRBV3-2) to TRBJ2-3, with no clear D. The CDR3 loop spans 16 amino acids. Germline loops: CDR1 LGHDT, CDR2 YNNKEL (reference sequence). With 0 bases removed from V and 0 bases from J, the gap between germline ends came to 10 bases.

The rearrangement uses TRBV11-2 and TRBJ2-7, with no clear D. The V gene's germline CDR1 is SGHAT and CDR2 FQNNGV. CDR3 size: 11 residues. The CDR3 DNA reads TGTGCCAGCAGCCAACCCTGGGTCTTAGAGGTC. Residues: CASSQPWVLEV.

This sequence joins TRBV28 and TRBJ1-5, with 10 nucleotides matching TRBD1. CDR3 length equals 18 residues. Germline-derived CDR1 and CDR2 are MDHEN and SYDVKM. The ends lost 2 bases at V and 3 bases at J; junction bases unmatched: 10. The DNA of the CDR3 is TGTGCCAGCAGTTTAGGGGTGTTGGGACAGGGGCTCAATCAGCCCCAGCATTTT. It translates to CASSLGVLGQGLNQPQHF.

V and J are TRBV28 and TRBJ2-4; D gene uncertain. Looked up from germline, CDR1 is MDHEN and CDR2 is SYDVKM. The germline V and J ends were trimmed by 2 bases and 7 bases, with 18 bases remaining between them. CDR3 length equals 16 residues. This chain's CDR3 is CASSLVTKSDVNIQYF. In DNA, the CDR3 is TGTGCCAGCAGTTTAGTTACGAAGTCAGATGTGAACATTCAGTACTTC.

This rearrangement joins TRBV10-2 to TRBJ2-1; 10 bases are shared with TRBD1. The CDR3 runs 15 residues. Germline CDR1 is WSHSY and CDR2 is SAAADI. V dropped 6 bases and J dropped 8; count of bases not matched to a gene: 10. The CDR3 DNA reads TGCGCCAGCAGCCCCGGGACAGGGGTCTTCCATGAGCAGTTCTTC. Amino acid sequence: CASSPGTGVFHEQFF.

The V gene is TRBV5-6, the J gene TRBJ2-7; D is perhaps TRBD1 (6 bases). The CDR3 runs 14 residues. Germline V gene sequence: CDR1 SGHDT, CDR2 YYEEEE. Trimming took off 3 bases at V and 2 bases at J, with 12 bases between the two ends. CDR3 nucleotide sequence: TGTGCCAGCAGCTCCATCAGACAGGCCTACGAGCAGTACTTC. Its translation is CASSSIRQAYEQYF.

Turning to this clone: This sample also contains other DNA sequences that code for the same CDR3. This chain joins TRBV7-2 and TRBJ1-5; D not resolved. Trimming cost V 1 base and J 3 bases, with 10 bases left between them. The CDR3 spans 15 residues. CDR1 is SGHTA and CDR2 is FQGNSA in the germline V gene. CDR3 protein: CASSLEGRSNQPQHF. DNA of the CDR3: TGTGCCAGCAGCTTAGAGGGCCGGTCCAATCAGCCCCAGCATTTT. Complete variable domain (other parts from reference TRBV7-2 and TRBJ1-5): GAGVSQSPSNKVTEKGKDVELRCDPISGHTALYWYRQSLGQGLEFLIYFQGNSAPDKSGLPSDRFSAERTGGSVSTLTIQRTQQEDSAVYLCASSLEGRSNQPQHFGDGTRLSIL.

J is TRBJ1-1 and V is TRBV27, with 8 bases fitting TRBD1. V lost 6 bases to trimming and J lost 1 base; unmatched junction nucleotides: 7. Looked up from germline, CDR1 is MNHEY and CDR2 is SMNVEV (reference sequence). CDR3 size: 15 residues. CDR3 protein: CASRAGGSRNTEAFF. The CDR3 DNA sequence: TGTGCCAGCAGGGCAGGGGGCTCGAGGAACACTGAAGCTTTCTTT.

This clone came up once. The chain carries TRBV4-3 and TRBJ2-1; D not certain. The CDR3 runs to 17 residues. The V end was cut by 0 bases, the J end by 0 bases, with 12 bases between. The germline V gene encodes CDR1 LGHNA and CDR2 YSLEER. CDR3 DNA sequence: TGCGCCAGCAGCCAAGATTTGTGGACCGGCTCCTACAATGAGCAGTTCTTC. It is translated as CASSQDLWTGSYNEQFF.

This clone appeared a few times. The CDR3 reads CASRGYSNQPQHF. In nucleotides, the CDR3 is TGTGCCAGCAGGGGATATAGCAATCAGCCCCAGCATTTT. The chain joins TRBV28 to TRBJ1-5; D is unclear. The CDR3 sequence is 13 residues long. Germline assignment: CDR1 MDHEN and CDR2 SYDVKM. Trimming took off 6 bases at V and 0 bases at J, with 6 bases between the two ends.

The CDR3 sequence: CAWSVSGGAGETQYF. The CDR3 DNA sequence: TGTGCCTGGAGTGTATCCGGGGGGGCCGGGGAGACCCAGTACTTC. This chain joins TRBV30 and TRBJ2-5; 8 bases align to TRBD2. The CDR3 has 15 amino acids. From germline, CDR1 is GTSNPN and CDR2 SVGIG (reference sequence). V shed 0 bases and J 5 bases; nucleotides not matched to a gene: 8.

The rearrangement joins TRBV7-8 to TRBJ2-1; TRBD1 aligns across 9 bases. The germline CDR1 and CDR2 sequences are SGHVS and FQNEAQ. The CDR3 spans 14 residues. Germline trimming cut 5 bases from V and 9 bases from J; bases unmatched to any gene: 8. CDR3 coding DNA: TGTGCCAGCAGCGTCCGGGACAGGGTGGTTGAGCAGTTCTTC. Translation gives CASSVRDRVVEQFF.

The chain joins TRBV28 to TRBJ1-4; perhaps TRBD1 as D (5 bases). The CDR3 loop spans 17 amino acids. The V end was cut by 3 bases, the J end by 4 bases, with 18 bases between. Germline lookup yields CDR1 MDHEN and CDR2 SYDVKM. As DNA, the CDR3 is TGTGCCAGCAGTTTTCTGGGACCGAGCGCTTATAATGAAAAACTGTTTTTT. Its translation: CASSFLGPSAYNEKLFF.

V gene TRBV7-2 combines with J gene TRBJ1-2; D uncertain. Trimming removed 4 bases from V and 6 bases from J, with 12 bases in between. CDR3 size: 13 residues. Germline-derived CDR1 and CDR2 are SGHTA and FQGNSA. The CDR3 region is CASSSTSVHGYTF. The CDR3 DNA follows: TGTGCCAGCAGCTCCACCTCAGTTCATGGCTACACCTTC.